This paragraph covers one TCR beta chain sequence. The sample is drawn from a study of blood T cell repertoires in COVID-19. Study context: COVID-19 samples, acute and convalescent, were from the United States, Italy and Spain. Sample material is recorded as cDNA or gDNA derived from T cells, B-cell-depleted T cells, or PBMCs.

Trimming took off 3 bases at V and 3 bases at J, with 12 bases between the two ends. The CDR3 spans 15 residues. Per the germline V gene, CDR1 is LNHDA and CDR2 is SQIVND (reference sequence). In the authors' workflow: Using reference gene primer amplification, nucleated cell counts were estimated. Profiling relied on immunoSEQ multiplex PCR, and the TCRdb table lists in-frame clones only, not all of them. D and trimming were read from the DNA, whereas the V and J calls and clone size are those reported in that table. This sample yields about 50,000 clones, of which 83% are seen a single time; over 15% belongs to the top ten.

This clonotype was sampled from a man aged 35 to 55 with acute or convalescent COVID-19. The source material was peripheral blood. The chain joins TRBV19 to TRBJ1-5; D is possibly TRBD1 (5 bases). CDR3 residues: CASSIGGGDNQPQHF. The CDR3 DNA reads TGTGCCAGTAGTATTGGGGGGGGAGACAATCAGCCCCAGCATTTT. The whole variable domain, filled in from reference TRBV19 and TRBJ1-5, reads DGGITQSPKYLFRKEGQNVTLSCEQNLNHDAMYWYRQDPGQGLRLIYYSQIVNDFQKGDIAEGYSVSREKKESFPLTVTSAQKNPTAFYLCASSIGGGDNQPQHFGDGTRLSIL.